This T cell receptor beta chain was sequenced for a study of shared clonotypes between healthy human individuals. Study overall: Each donor contributed plates that comprised three CD4 naive, three CD4 memory, two CD8 naive and one CD8 memory.

Deep-level assay runs were performed. Sequencing used immunoSEQ multiplex PCR; TCRdb keeps in-frame clones, though not all of them. The repertoire holds millions of clones, 85% to 95% seen once, with 0.13% in the top ten. The V gene's germline CDR1 is MNHEY and CDR2 SVGAGI. This CDR3 is 14 amino acids long. J gave up 6 bases and V 4 bases, and 9 bases lay outside the gene matches. The rearrangement uses TRBV6-5 and TRBJ2-7, with 7 bases lining up with TRBD1. The receptor was isolated from a man aged 18 to 29 in good health. Sequencing was done on a sample of naive CD4+ T cells sorted from blood. Subset defined: CD45RA+ positively selected. The DNA for the CDR3 is TGTGCCAGCAGTTCCAATACAGGGGAAGGCGAGCAGTACTTC. Translation: CASSSNTGEGEQYF.